The 6 T cell receptor beta chains below all came from one sample that was sequenced in a study of T cell clusters in autoimmune cytopenias. TRB amplification used approximately 250 ng of peripheral blood genomic DNA. One tube held mixed TRB-A and TRB-B primer pools for touch-down PCR. TCRdb reprocessed the multiplex PCR reads; each CDR3 protein has one entry and no DNA is given. This sample contains about 4,100 distinct CDR3 sequences. In addition, the sample was reused for a study of T cell repertoires in aging, cancer and after chemotherapy.

Sequencing input: peripheral blood. Receptors were obtained from a human donor in good health.

This clonotype counts as medium-sized by frequency. V gene TRBV30 combines with J gene TRBJ1-3. Germline assignment: CDR1 GTSNPN and CDR2 SVGIG (reference sequence). The CDR3 is 13 amino acids. This CDR3 reads CAWSYSAGNTIYF.

The V and J genes are TRBV7-9 and TRBJ2-5; with no DNA, the TCRdb D assignment of TRBD2 cannot be verified. The CDR3 is 15 amino acids. Germline lookup yields CDR1 SEHNR and CDR2 FQNEAQ (reference sequence). CDR3 loop: CASSQTGEPIETQYF.

The rearrangement uses TRBV5-6 and TRBJ2-5; TCRdb's D call of TRBD2 is untestable without DNA. Germline assignment: CDR1 SGHDT and CDR2 YYEEEE. The CDR3 spans 14 residues. This CDR3 is CASGTSGQKETQYF.

The chain employs TRBV20-1 and TRBJ2-3; TCRdb returns TRBD2, unconfirmable since there is no DNA. Germline assignment: CDR1 DFQATT and CDR2 SNEGSKA (reference sequence). CDR3 length: 15 residues. This CDR3 reads CSASSLAGRTDTQYF.

This clonotype is identified as medium-sized (0.01 to 0.1%) from frequency. The chain combines TRBV12-3 or TRBV12-4 with TRBJ2-1; TCRdb names TRBD1, which stays unverified in the absence of DNA. The CDR3 is 15 amino acids. The CDR3 loop reads CASSLGQGALDEQFF.

By frequency, this clonotype is medium-sized. This chain links TRBV5-4 with TRBJ2-1; the D call from TCRdb, TRBD1, cannot be confirmed without DNA. Germline V lookup: CDR1 SGHNT, CDR2 YYREEE (reference sequence). The CDR3 is made up of 15 amino acids. This CDR3 reads CASSSNSRDRGEQFF.